This entry lists 8 T cell receptor beta chains sequenced from one sample in a study of cytomegalovirus exposure and HLA in healthy donors. The method was immunoSEQ multiplex PCR; TCRdb's version includes in-frame clones alone and lacks a portion of them. In the table there are tens of thousands of clones, 90% to 95% of which are singletons. Sequencing was performed on PBMCs. All receptors come from a man in his late teens or twenties in good health and CMV-seronegative.

This clone was observed a single time. CDR3 sequence: CASSLDLPDTQYF. CDR3 DNA sequence: TGCGCCAGCAGCTTGGATCTTCCAGATACGCAGTATTTT. This chain uses TRBV5-1 with TRBJ2-3; D not resolved. Trimming took off 0 bases at V and 4 bases at J, with 6 bases between the two ends. The V gene's germline CDR1 is SGHRS and CDR2 YFSETQ. This CDR3 region has 13 residues.

This sequence joins TRBV4-1 and TRBJ2-5, with D unclear. This CDR3 is 12 amino acids long. Trimming stripped 0 bases from V and 5 bases from J, with 4 bases between. Germline V gene sequence: CDR1 MGHRA, CDR2 YSYEKL. Here the CDR3 reads CASSQDSETQYF. The CDR3 DNA reads as TGCGCCAGCAGCCAAGATTCGGAGACCCAGTACTTC.

This chain joins TRBV20-1 and TRBJ2-3; D perhaps matches TRBD2 (5 bases). CDR1 DFQATT and CDR2 SNEGSKA come from the germline V gene (reference sequence). This CDR3 is built from 11 residues. Trimming took 7 bases from V and 6 from J, leaving 11 bases between them. The CDR3 is CSEAAFDTQYF. In nucleotides, the CDR3 is TGCAGTGAAGCGGCCTTTGATACGCAGTATTTT.

The chain combines TRBV7-2 with TRBJ2-4, with 9 bases fitting TRBD2. The V gene end was trimmed by 5 bases and the J gene end by 9 bases; junction bases not matched to a gene: 8. In germline, CDR1 is SGHTA, CDR2 FQGNSA. This CDR3 has 14 amino acids. CDR3: CASSTLTSGRIQYF. CDR3 sequence (DNA): TGTGCCAGCAGCACCTTGACTAGCGGCCGCATTCAGTACTTC.

The gene calls are TRBV4-1 and TRBJ2-7; the D is unclear. CDR3 length: 17 residues. V was pared by 0 bases and J by 0 bases, with 15 bases between. Germline V gene lookup returns CDR1 MGHRA and CDR2 YSYEKL. The CDR3 sequence is CASSQEENQAHSYEQYF. As DNA, the CDR3 is TGCGCCAGCAGCCAAGAGGAGAACCAAGCCCACTCCTACGAGCAGTACTTC.

The chain employs TRBV18 and TRBJ2-7, with D maybe TRBD1 (6 bases). The germline V gene has CDR1 KGHSH and CDR2 LQKENI. This CDR3 contains 19 residues. Trimming removed 1 base at V and 4 bases at J, with 26 bases between. The CDR3 reads CASSPRTAANRVGVYEQYF. CDR3 DNA: TGTGCCAGCTCACCACGCACAGCAGCCAACAGGGTGGGGGTTTACGAGCAGTACTTC.

The rearrangement joins TRBV7-2 to TRBJ2-7; 9 nucleotides line up with TRBD2. The CDR3 runs to 15 residues. Trimming cost V 10 bases and J 4 bases; bases outside gene matches: 14. Germline CDR1 and CDR2: SGHTA and FQGNSA. CDR3: CAIARGSSGTYEQYF. CDR3 coding DNA: TGTGCCATCGCTAGGGGTTCTAGCGGGACTTACGAGCAGTACTTC.

This chain connects TRBV5-6 to TRBJ2-4; possibly TRBD2 for D (6 bases). Trimming cost V 4 bases and J 7 bases, with 18 bases left between them. The CDR3 is 15 amino acids. Germline CDR1 is SGHDT and CDR2 is YYEEEE. In nucleotides, the CDR3 is TGTGCCAGCAGCCGCACGGGACTGGGTGGGAACATTCAGTACTTC. It yields the protein CASSRTGLGGNIQYF.